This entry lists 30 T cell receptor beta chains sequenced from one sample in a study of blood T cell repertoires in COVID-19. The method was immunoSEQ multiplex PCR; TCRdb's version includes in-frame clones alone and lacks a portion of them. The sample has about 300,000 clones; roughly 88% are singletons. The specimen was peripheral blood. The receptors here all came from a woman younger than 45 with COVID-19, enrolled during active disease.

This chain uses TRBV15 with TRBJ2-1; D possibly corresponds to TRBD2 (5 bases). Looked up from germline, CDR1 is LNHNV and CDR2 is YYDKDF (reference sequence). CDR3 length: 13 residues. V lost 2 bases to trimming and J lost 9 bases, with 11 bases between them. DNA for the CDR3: TGTGCCACCAGCAGAAAGCTAGCCACTGAGCAGTTCTTC. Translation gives CATSRKLATEQFF.

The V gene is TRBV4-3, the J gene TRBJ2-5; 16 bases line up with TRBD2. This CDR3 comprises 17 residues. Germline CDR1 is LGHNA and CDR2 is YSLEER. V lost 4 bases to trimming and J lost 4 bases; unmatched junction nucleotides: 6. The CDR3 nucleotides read TGCGCCAGCAGCCTTGGGACTAGCGGGGGGGCCGGAGAGACCCAGTACTTC. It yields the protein CASSLGTSGGAGETQYF.

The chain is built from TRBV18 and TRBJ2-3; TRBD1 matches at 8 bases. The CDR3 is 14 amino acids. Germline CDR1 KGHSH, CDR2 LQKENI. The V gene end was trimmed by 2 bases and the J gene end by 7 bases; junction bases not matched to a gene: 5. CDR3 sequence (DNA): TGTGCCAGCTCACCAGGACAGGGATGGAATACGCAGTATTTT. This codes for CASSPGQGWNTQYF.

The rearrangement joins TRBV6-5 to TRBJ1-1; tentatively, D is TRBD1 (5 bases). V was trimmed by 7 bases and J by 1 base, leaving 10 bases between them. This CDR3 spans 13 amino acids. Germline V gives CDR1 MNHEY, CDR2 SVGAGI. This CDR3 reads CASTRDWNTEAFF. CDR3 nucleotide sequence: TGTGCCAGCACCAGGGACTGGAACACTGAAGCTTTCTTT.

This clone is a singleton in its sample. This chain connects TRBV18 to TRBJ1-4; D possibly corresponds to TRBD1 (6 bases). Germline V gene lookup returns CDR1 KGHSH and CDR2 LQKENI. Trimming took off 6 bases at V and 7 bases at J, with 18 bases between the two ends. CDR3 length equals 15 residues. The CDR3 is CASSPQTTGIEKLFF. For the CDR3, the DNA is TGTGCCAGCTCGCCTCAAACTACAGGGATTGAAAAACTGTTTTTT.

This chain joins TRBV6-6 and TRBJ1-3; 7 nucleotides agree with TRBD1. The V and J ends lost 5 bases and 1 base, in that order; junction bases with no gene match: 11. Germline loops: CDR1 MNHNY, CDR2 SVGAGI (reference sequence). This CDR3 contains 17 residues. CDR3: CASSPSGTVFSGNTIYF. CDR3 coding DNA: TGTGCCAGCAGTCCATCCGGGACAGTGTTTTCTGGAAACACCATATATTTT.

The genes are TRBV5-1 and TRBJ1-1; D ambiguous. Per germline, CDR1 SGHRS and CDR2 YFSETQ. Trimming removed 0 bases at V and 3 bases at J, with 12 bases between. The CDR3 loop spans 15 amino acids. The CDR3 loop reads CASSLAGGFHTEAFF. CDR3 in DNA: TGCGCCAGCAGCTTGGCGGGAGGTTTCCACACTGAAGCTTTCTTT.

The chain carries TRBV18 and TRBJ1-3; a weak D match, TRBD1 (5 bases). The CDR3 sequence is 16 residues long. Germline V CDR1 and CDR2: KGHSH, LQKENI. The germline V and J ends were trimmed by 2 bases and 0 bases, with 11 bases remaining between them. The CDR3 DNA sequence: TGTGCCAGCTCACCATACGACAGAATCTCTGGAAACACCATATATTTT. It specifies CASSPYDRISGNTIYF.

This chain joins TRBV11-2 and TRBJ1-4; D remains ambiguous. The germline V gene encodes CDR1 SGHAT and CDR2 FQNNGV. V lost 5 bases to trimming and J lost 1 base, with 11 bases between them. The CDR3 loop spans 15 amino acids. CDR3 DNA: TGTGCCAGCAGCCCGAACACCTTAACTAATGAAAAACTGTTTTTT. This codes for CASSPNTLTNEKLFF. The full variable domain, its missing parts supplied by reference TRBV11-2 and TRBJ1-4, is EAGVAQSPRYKIIEKRQSVAFWCNPISGHATLYWYQQILGQGPKLLIQFQNNGVVDDSQLPKDRFSAERLKGVDSTLKIQPAKLEDSAVYLCASSPNTLTNEKLFFGSGTQLSVL.

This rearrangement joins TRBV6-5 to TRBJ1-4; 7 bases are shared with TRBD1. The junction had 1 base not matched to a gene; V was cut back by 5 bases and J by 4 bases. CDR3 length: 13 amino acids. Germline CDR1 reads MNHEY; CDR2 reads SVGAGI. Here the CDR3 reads CASSQGVNEKLFF. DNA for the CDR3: TGTGCCAGCAGTCAGGGGGTTAATGAAAAACTGTTTTTT.

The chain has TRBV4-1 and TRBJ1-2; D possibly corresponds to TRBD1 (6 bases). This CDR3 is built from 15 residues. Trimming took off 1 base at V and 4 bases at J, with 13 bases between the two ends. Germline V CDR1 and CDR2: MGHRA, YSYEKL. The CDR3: CASSQAIQGIYGYTF. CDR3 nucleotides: TGCGCCAGCAGCCAAGCTATACAGGGTATCTATGGCTACACCTTC.

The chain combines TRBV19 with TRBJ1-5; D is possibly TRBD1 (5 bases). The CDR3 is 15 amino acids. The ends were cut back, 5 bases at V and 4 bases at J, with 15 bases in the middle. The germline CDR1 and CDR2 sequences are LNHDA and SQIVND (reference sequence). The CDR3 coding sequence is TGTGCCAGTAGTCCCGGGGGGGAAGGAAATCAGCCCCAGCATTTT. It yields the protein CASSPGGEGNQPQHF.

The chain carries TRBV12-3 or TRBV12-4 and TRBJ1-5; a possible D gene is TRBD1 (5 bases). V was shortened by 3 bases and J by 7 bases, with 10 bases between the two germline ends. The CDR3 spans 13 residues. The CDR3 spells CASSLEGLQPQHF. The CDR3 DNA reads TGTGCCAGCAGTTTGGAGGGGCTGCAGCCCCAGCATTTT.

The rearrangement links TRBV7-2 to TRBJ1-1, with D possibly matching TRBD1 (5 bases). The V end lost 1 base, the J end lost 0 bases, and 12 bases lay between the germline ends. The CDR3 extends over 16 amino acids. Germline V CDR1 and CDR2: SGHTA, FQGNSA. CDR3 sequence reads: CASSLVGGGMNTEAFF. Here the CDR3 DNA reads TGTGCCAGCAGCTTAGTGGGTGGGGGGATGAACACTGAAGCTTTCTTT.

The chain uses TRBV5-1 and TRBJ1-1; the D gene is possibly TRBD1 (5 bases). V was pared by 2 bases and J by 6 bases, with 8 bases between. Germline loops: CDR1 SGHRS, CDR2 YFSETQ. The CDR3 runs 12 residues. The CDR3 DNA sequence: TGCGCCAGCAGCTTTGGGGGGGCTGAAGCTTTCTTT. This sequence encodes CASSFGGAEAFF.

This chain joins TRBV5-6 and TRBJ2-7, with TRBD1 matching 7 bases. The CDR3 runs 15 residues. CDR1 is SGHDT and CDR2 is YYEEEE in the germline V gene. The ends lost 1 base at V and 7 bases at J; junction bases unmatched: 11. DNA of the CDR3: TGTGCCAGCAGCTTGCTTGGACGACAGGGACGGGAGCAGTACGTC. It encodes CASSLLGRQGREQYV.

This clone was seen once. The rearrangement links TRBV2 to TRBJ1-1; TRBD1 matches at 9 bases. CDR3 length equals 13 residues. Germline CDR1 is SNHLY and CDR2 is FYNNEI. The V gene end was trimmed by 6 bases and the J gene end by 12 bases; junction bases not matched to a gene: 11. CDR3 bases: TGTGCCAGCAGAGAGGGACAGGGAGGTTCGACTTTCTTT. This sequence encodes CASREGQGGSTFF.

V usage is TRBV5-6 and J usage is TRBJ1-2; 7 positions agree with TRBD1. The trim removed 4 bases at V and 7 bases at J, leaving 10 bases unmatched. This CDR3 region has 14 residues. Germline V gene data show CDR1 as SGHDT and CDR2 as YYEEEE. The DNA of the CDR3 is TGTGCCAGCAGCAATCAGGGGGGTATTCGTGGCTACACCTTC. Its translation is CASSNQGGIRGYTF.

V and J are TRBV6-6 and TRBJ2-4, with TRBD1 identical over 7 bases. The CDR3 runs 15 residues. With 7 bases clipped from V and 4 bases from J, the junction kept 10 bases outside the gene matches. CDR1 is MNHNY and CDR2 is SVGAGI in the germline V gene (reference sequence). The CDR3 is CASTIQGMRKNIQYF. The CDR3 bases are TGTGCCAGCACAATACAGGGGATGCGAAAAAACATTCAGTACTTC.

CDR3 sequence: CASSFDRGVVGYTF. CDR3 coding DNA: TGTGCCAGCAGCTTCGACAGGGGGGTCGTTGGCTACACCTTC. The chain joins TRBV7-2 to TRBJ1-2; 9 bases align to TRBD1. The CDR3 contains 14 residues. J lost 7 bases, V lost 3 bases, and 6 bases had no gene match. The V gene's germline CDR1 is SGHTA and CDR2 FQGNSA. The full variable domain, rest sourced from reference TRBV7-2 and TRBJ1-2, is GAGVSQSPSNKVTEKGKDVELRCDPISGHTALYWYRQSLGQGLEFLIYFQGNSAPDKSGLPSDRFSAERTGGSVSTLTIQRTQQEDSAVYLCASSFDRGVVGYTFGSGTRLTVV.

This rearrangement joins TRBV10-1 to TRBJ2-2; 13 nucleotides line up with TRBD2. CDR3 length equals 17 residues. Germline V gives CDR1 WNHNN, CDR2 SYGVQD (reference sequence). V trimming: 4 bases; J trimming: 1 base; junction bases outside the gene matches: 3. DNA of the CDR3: TGCGCCAGCAGTGGACTAGCGGGGGGATTGAACACCGGGGAGCTGTTTTTT. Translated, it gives CASSGLAGGLNTGELFF.

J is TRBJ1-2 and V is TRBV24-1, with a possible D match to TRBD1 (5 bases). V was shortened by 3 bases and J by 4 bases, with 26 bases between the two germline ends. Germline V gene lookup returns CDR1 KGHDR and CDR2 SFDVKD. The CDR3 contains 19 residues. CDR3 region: CATSDVIVFVAGQSYGYTF. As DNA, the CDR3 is TGTGCCACCAGTGATGTTATTGTCTTCGTGGCAGGGCAAAGCTATGGCTACACCTTC.

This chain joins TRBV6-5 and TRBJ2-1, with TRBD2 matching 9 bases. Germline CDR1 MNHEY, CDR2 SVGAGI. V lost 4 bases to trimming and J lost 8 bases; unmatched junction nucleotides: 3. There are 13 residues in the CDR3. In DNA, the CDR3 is TGTGCCAGCAGTTGGGCGGGGGGGGATGAGCAGTTCTTC. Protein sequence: CASSWAGGDEQFF.

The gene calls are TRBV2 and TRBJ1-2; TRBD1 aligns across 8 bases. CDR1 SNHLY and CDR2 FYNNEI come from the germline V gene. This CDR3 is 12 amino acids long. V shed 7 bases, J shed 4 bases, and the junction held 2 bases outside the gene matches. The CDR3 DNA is TGTGCCAGCAATACAGGGGGCTATGGCTACACCTTC. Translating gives CASNTGGYGYTF.

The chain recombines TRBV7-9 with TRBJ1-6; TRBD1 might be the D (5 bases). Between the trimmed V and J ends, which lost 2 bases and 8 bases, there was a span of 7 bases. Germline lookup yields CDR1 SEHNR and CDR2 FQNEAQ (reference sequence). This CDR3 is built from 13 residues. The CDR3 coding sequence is TGTGCCAGCAGCTTACAGGGTTATTCACCCCTCCACTTT. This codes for CASSLQGYSPLHF.

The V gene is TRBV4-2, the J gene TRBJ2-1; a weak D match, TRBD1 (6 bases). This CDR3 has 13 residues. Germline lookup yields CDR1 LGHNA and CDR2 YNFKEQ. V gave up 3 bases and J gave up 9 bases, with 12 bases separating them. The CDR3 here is CASSQDTGPEQFF. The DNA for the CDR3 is TGTGCCAGCAGCCAGGATACAGGGCCTGAGCAGTTCTTC.

The DNA of the CDR3 is TGTGCCAGCAGTCATCAGGGCGACACTACTGAAGCTTTCTTT. Translating gives CASSHQGDTTEAFF. The chain joins TRBV6-5 to TRBJ1-1, with a weak D call TRBD1 (5 bases). CDR1 and CDR2 from the germline V gene are MNHEY and SVGAGI. The V end was cut by 5 bases, the J end by 5 bases, with 15 bases between. The CDR3 runs 14 residues.

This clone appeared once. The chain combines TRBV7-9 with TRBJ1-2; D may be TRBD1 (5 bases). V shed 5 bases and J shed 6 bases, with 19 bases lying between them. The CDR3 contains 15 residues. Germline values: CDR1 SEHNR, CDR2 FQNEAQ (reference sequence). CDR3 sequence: CASSPAGRAGDGYTF. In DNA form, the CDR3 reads TGTGCCAGCAGCCCCGCCGGGAGGGCGGGGGATGGCTACACCTTC.

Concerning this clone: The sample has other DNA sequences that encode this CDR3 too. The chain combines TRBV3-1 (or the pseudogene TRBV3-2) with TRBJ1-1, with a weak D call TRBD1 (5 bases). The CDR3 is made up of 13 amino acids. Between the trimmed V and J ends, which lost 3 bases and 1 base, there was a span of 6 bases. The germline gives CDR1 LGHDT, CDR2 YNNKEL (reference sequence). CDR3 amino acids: CASSQGGNTEAFF. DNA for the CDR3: TGTGCCAGCAGCCAGGGGGGGAACACTGAAGCTTTCTTT.

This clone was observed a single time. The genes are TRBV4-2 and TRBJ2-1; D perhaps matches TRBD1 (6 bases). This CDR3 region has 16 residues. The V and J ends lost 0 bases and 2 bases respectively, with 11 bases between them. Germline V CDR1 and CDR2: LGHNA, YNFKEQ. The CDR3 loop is CASSQDPSGAYNEQFF. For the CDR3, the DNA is TGTGCCAGCAGCCAAGACCCCTCAGGGGCCTACAATGAGCAGTTCTTC.